The sample holds one count of the clone carrying this TCR beta chain. V was cut by 1 base and J by 6 bases, with 4 bases left in between. CDR3 length: 12 residues. In germline, CDR1 is SGHDT, CDR2 YYEEEE. The entry originates in a study of blood T cell repertoires in COVID-19. Original analysis: Counts of nucleated cells, estimated from reference gene primer amplification, were obtained. Sequencing used immunoSEQ multiplex PCR; TCRdb keeps in-frame clones, though not all of them. That table furnishes V, J and clone size, whereas the DNA furnished D and trimming. In the table there are roughly 280,000 clones, 85% to 90% of which are singletons.

The sample comprised PBMCs or T cells enriched from blood (not recorded which). The TCR was taken from a woman younger than 45 with acute COVID-19. The chain is built from TRBV5-6 and TRBJ2-2; D is undetermined. In DNA, the CDR3 is TGTGCCAGCAGCTTGAGCGCCGGGGAGCTGTTTTTT. Its protein is CASSLSAGELFF.